These T cell receptor beta chains were read from a single sample in a study of T cells in Graves' hyperthyroidism and ophthalmopathy. TCRdb ran MiXCR on the multiplex PCR reads and lists one entry per CDR3 protein. The sample lists about 640,000 distinct CDR3 sequences; roughly 20% were seen once. Sequencing was performed on blood. The receptors were gathered from a man younger than 40 with Graves' ophthalmopathy. CDR3s include the opening cysteine and the closing phenylalanine or tryptophan. The D gene is left open where the match is weak. Clone sizes are given selectively: once, few, many, or a class where the clone is expanded.

CDR3nt: TGTGCCAGCAGCTCGTTAGCGGGATCTAGCACAGATACGCAGTATTTT
CDR3aa: CASSSLAGSSTDTQYF
j_gene: TRBJ2-3
v_gene: TRBV7-9
d_gene: TRBD2
abundance: few

CDR3nt: TGTGCCAGTAGTCGGGGGGTCGGGGACTTCTACGAGCAGTACTTC
CDR3aa: CASSRGVGDFYEQYF
j_gene: TRBJ2-7
v_gene: TRBV19
d_gene: TRBD2
abundance: many

CDR3nt: TGTGCCAGCAGCTTGAGGCGGACAGCCCTAATGAACACTGAAGCTTTCTTT
CDR3aa: CASSLRRTALMNTEAFF
j_gene: TRBJ1-1
v_gene: TRBV5-6
d_gene: .
abundance: .

CDR3nt: TGTGCCAGCAGGGACAGGAGAATGGGTTCAGATACGCAGTATTTT
CDR3aa: CASRDRRMGSDTQYF
j_gene: TRBJ2-3
v_gene: TRBV6-1
d_gene: TRBD1
abundance: few

CDR3nt: TGTGCCAGCAGTGCCGGGACACCGAAGGATCAGCCCCAGCATTTT
CDR3aa: CASSAGTPKDQPQHF
j_gene: TRBJ1-5
v_gene: TRBV27
d_gene: .
abundance: .

CDR3nt: TGTGCCAGCAGCTTCGTCGGGACGGGAGTATCCAATCAGCCCCAGCATTTT
CDR3aa: CASSFVGTGVSNQPQHF
j_gene: TRBJ1-5
v_gene: TRBV7-2
d_gene: .
abundance: many

CDR3nt: TGTGCCAGCAGCGTAGCAGCGCAAGAGACCCAGTACTTC
CDR3aa: CASSVAAQETQYF
j_gene: TRBJ2-5
v_gene: TRBV9
d_gene: .
abundance: .

CDR3nt: TGCGCCAGCAGCCAAGATGCCGGGACTAGCGGCCGAGAGCAGTTCTTC
CDR3aa: CASSQDAGTSGREQFF
j_gene: TRBJ2-1
v_gene: TRBV4-1
d_gene: TRBD2
abundance: few

CDR3nt: TGTGCCAGCAGCTTATCGTCCCACCCAGCAGATACGCAGTATTTT
CDR3aa: CASSLSSHPADTQYF
j_gene: TRBJ2-3
v_gene: TRBV7-2
d_gene: .
abundance: once

CDR3nt: TGCAGTGCTAGAGAGGGGACAGGGAACACCGGGGAGCTGTTTTTT
CDR3aa: CSAREGTGNTGELFF
j_gene: TRBJ2-2
v_gene: TRBV20-1
d_gene: TRBD1
abundance: few

CDR3nt: TGCAGTGCTAGAGGTCAGTTGGGGATAATCATGAACACTGAAGCTTTCTTT
CDR3aa: CSARGQLGIIMNTEAFF
j_gene: TRBJ1-1
v_gene: TRBV20-1
d_gene: .
abundance: few

CDR3nt: TGTGCCAGCGGAACAGGGGGCAGAAACATTCAGTACTTC
CDR3aa: CASGTGGRNIQYF
j_gene: TRBJ2-4
v_gene: TRBV28
d_gene: TRBD1
abundance: .

CDR3nt: TGTGCCAGCAGTTCGCCTAAAGGGACAGGGGGCGCCGGGTGGTACGAGCAGTACTTC
CDR3aa: CASSSPKGTGGAGWYEQYF
j_gene: TRBJ2-7
v_gene: TRBV28
d_gene: TRBD1
abundance: few

CDR3nt: TGTGCCACCAGTGATGTGGGAGCGGGAGTATCAAGTGAGCAGTTCTTC
CDR3aa: CATSDVGAGVSSEQFF
j_gene: TRBJ2-1
v_gene: TRBV24-1
d_gene: TRBD2
abundance: .

CDR3nt: TGTGCCAGCAGCCTCAACAGGGGGGCTAACTATGGCTACACCTTC
CDR3aa: CASSLNRGANYGYTF
j_gene: TRBJ1-2
v_gene: TRBV7-9
d_gene: TRBD1
abundance: .

CDR3nt: TGTGCCAGCAGGGAGGGGGTCTCCCTAAAAAACATTCAGTACTTC
CDR3aa: CASREGVSLKNIQYF
j_gene: TRBJ2-4
v_gene: TRBV28
d_gene: .
abundance: few